The source of this T cell receptor (beta chain) is a study of human T cells and chemical hapten exposure. Study at large: Weekly administration of diphenylcyclopropenone to the scalp of patients continued throughout the approximately 23-week study. Regarding the study as a whole: Expanded TCR counts at PT1 were positively correlated with the patch test score. DPC sensitization did not alter TCRs above 1 in 1000 frequency.

Stated time point: patch test 3, about 24 weeks after DPC sensitization. The treatment was: therapeutic diphenylcyclopropenone sensitization with weekly scalp DPC. This clonotype came up a few times. Its specificity is not known. It was the library that attached unique molecular identifiers to individual cDNA molecules. TCRdb ran MiXCR on the RACE reads and lists one entry per CDR3 protein. This table holds about 170,000 distinct CDR3 sequences, about a quarter found once. The specimen was whole blood, collected in connection with sensitization to the hapten diphenylcyclopropenone (DPC). The clonotype was recovered from a woman between 18 and 29 years old with alopecia areata. Some clones in this sample may be carry-over from other donors' samples.

The chain's CDR3 is CASSQTYPLSTDTQYF. The CDR3 DNA is TGTGCCAGCAGCCAAACCTATCCACTGAGCACAGATACGCAGTATTTT. This sequence joins TRBV12-3 or TRBV12-4 and TRBJ2-3; D is unclear. With 6 bases removed from V and 0 bases from J, the gap between germline ends came to 16 bases. This CDR3 region has 16 residues.